The T cell receptor beta chain described here comes from a study of CD8+ T cells in alopecia areata. Turning to the study itself: Female C3H/HeJ mice aged about 7-11 weeks were given skin from C3H/HeJ graft donors, about 6-13 months old, that had spontaneous alopecia.

Findings and limits, study-wide: More clonal than normal scalp was lesional scalp, particularly alopecia totalis/universalis. TCR sharing across patients was less clear than in mice, possibly HLA-related.

V was pared by 5 bases and J by 0 bases, with 6 bases of the junction left unmatched. The CDR3 runs 15 residues. Per the germline V gene, CDR1 is FNHDT and CDR2 is SITEND (reference sequence). Extracted from the samples, RNA was reverse transcribed into cDNA to serve as the sequencing template. Clones were sequenced by immunoSEQ multiplex PCR, and TCRdb holds only the in-frame ones, with some missing. Found here are over 100,000 clones, no singletons; the ten largest cover around a fifth. Only a few counts were recorded for this clone. Its cognate antigen is unknown. Mouse gene names and germline throughout. The read terminates 4 residues ahead of where the CDR3 ends, so the germline J gene completes it.

The J gene is TRBJ2-7, the V gene TRBV19; 9 bases agree with TRBD1. Sequencing was performed on lesional skin. The sequence derives from a C3H/HeJ mouse with alopecia areata. The MHC haplotype of this mouse line is H2-k. The CDR3 loop reads CASSTGTGSSYEQYF. The sequenced part of the CDR3 DNA is TGTGCCAGCAGCACCGGGACAGGGAGCTCCTAT.